This T cell receptor (beta chain) was found in a study of blood T cell repertoires in COVID-19. Study summary: In each case, the material was cDNA or gDNA derived from T cells, B-cell-depleted T cells, or PBMCs.

Germline CDR1 reads MNHNS; CDR2 reads SASEGT. CDR3 length: 14 residues. The V gene end was trimmed by 2 bases and the J gene end by 8 bases; junction bases not matched to a gene: 3. This clone was seen many times. The authors' processing: Amplification of reference gene primers was used by the study to estimate nucleated cell counts. Libraries were prepared by immunoSEQ multiplex PCR; TCRdb keeps only in-frame clonotypes and omits some of them. V, J and clone size are those of that table, while D and trimming were read from the DNA. This table holds 100,000 to 150,000 clones, 60% to 80% found once. Patients from Seattle were sampled longitudinally, starting during active infection.

The chain recombines TRBV6-1 with TRBJ1-6, with 7 nucleotides matching TRBD1. The material sequenced was peripheral blood. The clonotype originates from an elderly man with COVID-19, enrolled during active disease. The chain's CDR3 is CASSERQGDSPLHF. In nucleotides, the CDR3 is TGTGCCAGCAGTGAACGACAGGGCGATTCACCCCTCCACTTT.